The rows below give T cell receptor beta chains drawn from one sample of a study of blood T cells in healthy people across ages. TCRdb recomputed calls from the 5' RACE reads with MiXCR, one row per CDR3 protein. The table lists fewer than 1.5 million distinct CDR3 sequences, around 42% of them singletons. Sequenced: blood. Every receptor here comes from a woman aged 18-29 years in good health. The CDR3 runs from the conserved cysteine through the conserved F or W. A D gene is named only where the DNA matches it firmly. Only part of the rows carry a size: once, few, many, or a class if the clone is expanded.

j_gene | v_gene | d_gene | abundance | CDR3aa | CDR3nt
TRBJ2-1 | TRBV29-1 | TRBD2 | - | CSVELGTSGVYNEQFF | TGCAGCGTTGAACTAGGGACTAGCGGAGTTTACAATGAGCAGTTCTTC
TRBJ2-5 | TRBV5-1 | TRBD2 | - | CASTATSVHQETQYF | TGCGCCAGCACCGCGACTAGCGTACATCAAGAGACCCAGTACTTC
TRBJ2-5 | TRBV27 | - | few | CASSLKGFNQETQYF | TGTGCCAGCAGTTTAAAGGGGTTTAACCAAGAGACCCAGTACTTC
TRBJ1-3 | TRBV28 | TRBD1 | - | CASTGAGGPYSGNTIYF | TGTGCCAGCACAGGGGCAGGGGGCCCTTACTCTGGAAACACCATATATTTT
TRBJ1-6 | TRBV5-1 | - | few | CASSPRGGSPLHF | TGCGCCAGCAGCCCAAGGGGAGGTTCACCCCTCCACTTT
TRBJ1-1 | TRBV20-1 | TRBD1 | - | CSASRDRLNTEAFF | TGCAGTGCTAGCCGGGACAGATTGAACACTGAAGCTTTCTTT
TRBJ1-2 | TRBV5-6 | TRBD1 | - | CASSLTGQGMPSYGYTF | TGTGCCAGCAGCTTGACCGGACAGGGTATGCCCTCTTATGGCTACACCTTC
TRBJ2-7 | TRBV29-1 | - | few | CSVYALRETGDEQYF | TGCAGCGTCTACGCCCTCCGGGAGACGGGGGACGAGCAGTACTTC
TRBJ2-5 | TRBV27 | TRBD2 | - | CARLAGYETQYF | TGTGCCAGGCTAGCGGGATACGAGACCCAGTACTTC
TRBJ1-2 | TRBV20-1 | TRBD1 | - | CSVMTGPNGYTF | TGCAGTGTTATGACAGGGCCGAATGGCTACACCTTC
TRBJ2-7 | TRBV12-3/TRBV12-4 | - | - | CASRCGLSGEQYF | TGTGCCAGCAGATGCGGCCTATCGGGCGAGCAGTACTTC
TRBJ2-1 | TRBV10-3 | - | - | CAISAGFESYNEQFF | TGTGCCATCAGTGCGGGATTCGAGTCGTACAATGAGCAGTTCTTC